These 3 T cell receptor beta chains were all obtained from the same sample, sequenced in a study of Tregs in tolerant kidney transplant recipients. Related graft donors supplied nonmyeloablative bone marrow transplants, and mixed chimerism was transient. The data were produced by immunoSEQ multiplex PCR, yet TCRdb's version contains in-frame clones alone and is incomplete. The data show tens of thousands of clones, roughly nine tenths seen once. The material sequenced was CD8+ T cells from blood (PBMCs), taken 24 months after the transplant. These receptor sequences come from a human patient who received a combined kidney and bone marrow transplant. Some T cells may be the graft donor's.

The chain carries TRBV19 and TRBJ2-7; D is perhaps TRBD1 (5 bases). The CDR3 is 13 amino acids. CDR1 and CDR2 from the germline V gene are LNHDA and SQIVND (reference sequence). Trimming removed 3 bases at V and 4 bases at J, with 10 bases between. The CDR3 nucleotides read TGTGCCAGTAGTATGAAGACAGCATACGAGCAGTACTTC. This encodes CASSMKTAYEQYF.

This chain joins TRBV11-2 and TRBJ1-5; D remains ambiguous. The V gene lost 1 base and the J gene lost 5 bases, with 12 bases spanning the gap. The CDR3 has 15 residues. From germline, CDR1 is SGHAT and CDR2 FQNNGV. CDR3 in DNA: TGTGCCAGCAGCTTAGGAGGGATGTGGGATCAGCCCCAGCATTTT. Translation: CASSLGGMWDQPQHF.

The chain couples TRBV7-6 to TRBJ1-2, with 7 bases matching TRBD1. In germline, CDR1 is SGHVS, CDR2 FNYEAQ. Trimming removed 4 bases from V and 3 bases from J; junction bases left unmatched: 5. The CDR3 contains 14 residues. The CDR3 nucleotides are TGTGCCAGCAGCTCAGGGGGGTTGGACTATGGCTACACCTTC. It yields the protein CASSSGGLDYGYTF.